This T cell receptor (beta chain) is from a study of beta chain features in type 1 diabetes. This CDR3 spans 16 amino acids. Germline CDR1 is LGHNA and CDR2 is YSLEER. V lost 0 bases to trimming and J lost 1 base, with 12 bases between them. The entirety of the isolated RNA underwent reverse transcription, so expressed TCRB transcripts were sequenced. The repertoire was sequenced with immunoSEQ multiplex PCR; TCRdb's copy has only in-frame clones and lacks some. The data hold about 620,000 clones, with about a sixth observed a single time. Sorted populations were all over 98% pure. The TCR sequence derives from a man younger than 30 in good health. The chain carries TRBV4-3 and TRBJ1-1, with TRBD1 as a possible D gene (5 bases). The source material was naive CD4+ T cells from blood. CDR3 sequence reads: CASSQDLAGPNTEAFF. In nucleotides, the CDR3 is TGCGCCAGCAGCCAAGATTTGGCGGGGCCGAACACTGAAGCTTTCTTT.